This T cell receptor (beta chain) was recorded in a study of cytomegalovirus exposure and HLA in healthy donors. Study in general: Within the Caucasian-associated ancestry cluster were roughly 82% of the roughly 380 genotyped donors. Study-wide findings and caveats: It was 150 to 200 TCR beta chains that were listed as cytomegalovirus-associated. It was reported that TCR beta sequences correctly inferred the HLA-A and HLA-B alleles for most subjects. Later analysis identified several of the most significant clusters that appeared linked to common viral pathogens.

The PCR employed 60 Vbeta primers together with 13 Jbeta primers. Generated by immunoSEQ multiplex PCR, the TCRdb table keeps only in-frame clones and is missing some. Of about 130,000 clones in the sample, about three quarters were seen once. This CDR3 is 15 amino acids long. Trimming cost V 3 bases and J 2 bases, with 14 bases left between them. Germline CDR1 SGHNT, CDR2 YYREEE (reference sequence). On this clone: Its antigen is unknown.

The sequencing input was PBMCs. The receptor was isolated from a human donor in good health. The chain combines TRBV5-4 with TRBJ1-2; TRBD1 might be the D (5 bases). CDR3 protein: CASSSLPGGNYGYTF. CDR3 bases: TGTGCCAGCAGCTCCTTACCCGGGGGGAACTATGGCTACACCTTC.